This T cell receptor beta chain was profiled in a study of blood T cell repertoires in COVID-19. Turning to the study itself: Spain, Italy and the United States supplied samples that represented acute and convalescent COVID-19. The cDNA or gDNA used as material had been derived from T cells, B-cell-depleted T cells, or PBMCs.

J was trimmed by 5 bases and V by 1 base; bases with no gene match: 4. CDR1 and CDR2 (germline): LGHDT, YNNKEL (reference sequence). The CDR3 has 15 amino acids. TCRdb keeps only in-frame clones here, not all; method: immunoSEQ multiplex PCR. In the table there are 300,000 to 350,000 clones, about 93% of which are singletons. The sample taken for sequencing was peripheral blood. The source of this sequence is a woman aged 18-30 years who had recovered from COVID-19. This chain uses TRBV3-1 (or the pseudogene TRBV3-2) with TRBJ2-1, with 8 bases that match TRBD2. CDR3 in amino acids: CASSQVAGLHNEQFF. CDR3 nucleotides: TGTGCCAGCAGCCAAGTAGCGGGACTACACAATGAGCAGTTCTTC.